This TCR beta chain was sequenced during a study of blood T cell repertoires in COVID-19. Study details: Both acute and convalescent COVID-19 samples were obtained from the United States, Italy and Spain. The cDNA or gDNA used as material had been derived from T cells, B-cell-depleted T cells, or PBMCs.

The CDR3 consists of 14 residues. Germline loops: CDR1 LNHDA, CDR2 SQIVND (reference sequence). The V gene lost 0 bases and the J gene lost 4 bases, with 9 bases spanning the gap. Original data processing: The assay estimated nucleated cells by amplifying reference gene primers. The repertoire was sequenced with immunoSEQ multiplex PCR; TCRdb's copy has only in-frame clones and lacks some. V and J calls and clone size follow that table, whereas D and trimming were derived from the DNA. The table includes fewer than 150,000 clones, around four fifths detected once. Sequencing was done on a sample of peripheral blood. The rearrangement links TRBV19 to TRBJ1-1; D perhaps matches TRBD1 (5 bases). The sequence came from a man older than 75 with acute or convalescent COVID-19. The DNA of the CDR3 is TGTGCCAGTAGTATAGATAGGAGGGGCACTGAAGCTTTCTTT. This sequence encodes CASSIDRRGTEAFF.